Listed below are T cell receptor beta chains from one sample, sequenced in a study of T cell changes during pregnancy in multiple sclerosis. Clones were read by immunoSEQ multiplex PCR, and TCRdb kept only the in-frame ones, dropping some. The table includes about 59,000 clones, roughly 91% detected once. The starting material was peripheral blood, obtained in the third trimester of pregnancy. These receptors were collected from a female donor in good health, enrolled as a control in a pregnancy study. The CDR3 runs from the conserved cysteine through the conserved F or W. Fields, in order: CDR3 protein, CDR3 DNA, D gene, clone size, V gene, J gene. D genes are given only for firm matches. Some rows mark clone size as missing; the rest say once, few, many or name a class of expanded clone.

CASSPPGVNTEAFF	TGCGCCAGCAGCCCCCCAGGGGTGAACACTGAAGCTTTCTTT	NA	NA	TRBV5-1	TRBJ1-1
CASSDPGRGANVLTF	TGTGCCAGCAGTGACCCTGGGAGAGGGGCCAACGTCCTGACTTTC	NA	NA	TRBV6-1	TRBJ2-6
CASTPFRGGFYGYTF	TGTGCCAGCACACCGTTCCGAGGAGGCTTCTATGGCTACACCTTC	NA	NA	TRBV7-9	TRBJ1-2
CASNKLAVEETQYF	TGCGCCAGCAACAAACTAGCGGTAGAAGAGACCCAGTACTTC	TRBD2	NA	TRBV5-1	TRBJ2-5
CARKGPGGELFF	TGTGCCAGGAAAGGCCCGGGCGGGGAGCTGTTTTTT	NA	NA	TRBV6-8	TRBJ2-2
CATTGGAGSEKLFF	TGTGCCACTACAGGGGGGGCAGGGTCTGAAAAACTGTTTTTT	TRBD1	few	TRBV6-1	TRBJ1-4
CASSLDRNTEAFF	TGTGCCAGCAGCCTGGACAGGAACACTGAAGCTTTCTTT	NA	few	TRBV6-6	TRBJ1-1
CATSPNRVSYEQYF	TGTGCCACCAGCCCCAACAGGGTTTCCTACGAGCAGTACTTC	NA	NA	TRBV15	TRBJ2-7
CASSLDGGNEKLFF	TGCGCCAGCAGTCTGGACGGAGGAAATGAAAAACTGTTTTTT	NA	NA	TRBV10-1	TRBJ1-4
CSVVGAAGELFF	TGCAGCGTTGTGGGGGCTGCCGGGGAGCTGTTTTTT	NA	NA	TRBV29-1	TRBJ2-2
CASLFRQQHTEAFF	TGTGCCAGCCTTTTTAGACAGCAGCACACTGAAGCTTTCTTT	NA	NA	TRBV2	TRBJ1-1
CASTHGDTYNEQFF	TGTGCCAGCACCCATGGGGACACCTACAATGAGCAGTTCTTC	NA	few	TRBV27	TRBJ2-1
CAIRPVRSGNTIYF	TGTGCCATCCGTCCGGTACGCTCTGGAAACACCATATATTTT	NA	NA	TRBV10-3	TRBJ1-3
CASSPLTGYYGYTF	TGTGCCAGCAGTCCCCTGACCGGGTACTATGGCTACACCTTC	NA	NA	TRBV6-5	TRBJ1-2
CASSIEGRHEQFF	TGTGCCAGTAGTATTGAGGGTCGGCATGAGCAGTTCTTC	NA	NA	TRBV19	TRBJ2-1
CASSSWTSGNNEQFF	TGTGCCAGCAGCTCCTGGACTAGCGGAAACAATGAGCAGTTCTTC	TRBD2	NA	TRBV5-5	TRBJ2-1
CASSGGQGNTGELFF	TGTGCCAGCAGTGGGGGACAGGGCAACACCGGGGAGCTGTTTTTT	TRBD1	NA	TRBV6-4	TRBJ2-2
CASRLAGGGQETQYF	TGTGCCAGCAGATTAGCGGGGGGAGGACAAGAGACCCAGTACTTC	TRBD2	NA	TRBV6-1	TRBJ2-5
CASSQRDNPYEQYF	TGTGCCAGCAGCCAACGGGACAACCCCTACGAGCAGTACTTC	NA	NA	TRBV7-9	TRBJ2-7
CASSDSDREETQYF	TGCGCCAGCAGTGACTCCGACAGGGAAGAGACCCAGTACTTC	TRBD1	NA	TRBV10-1	TRBJ2-5
CASSPSSGGAGYGYTF	TGCGCCAGCAGCCCCTCCTCAGGGGGCGCGGGCTATGGCTACACCTTC	TRBD1	NA	TRBV4-3	TRBJ1-2
CASSFVGVDTEAFF	TGCGCCAGCAGCTTCGTAGGGGTGGACACTGAAGCTTTCTTT	NA	NA	TRBV5-1	TRBJ1-1
CASSLAGSWNIQYF	TGTGCCAGCAGCTTAGCCGGGAGTTGGAACATTCAGTACTTC	NA	NA	TRBV11-2	TRBJ2-4
CASSGGQGYEQYF	TGTGCCAGCAGTGGGGGACAGGGCTACGAGCAGTACTTC	TRBD1	NA	TRBV2	TRBJ2-7
CASSPSPGTAIYSYEQYF	TGTGCCAGCAGCCCCTCCCCCGGGACAGCAATTTACTCCTACGAGCAGTACTTC	TRBD1	NA	TRBV13	TRBJ2-7
CAWAPGNQPQHF	TGTGCCTGGGCCCCGGGAAATCAGCCCCAGCATTTT	NA	NA	TRBV30	TRBJ1-5
CASSPPPGEQFF	TGCGCCAGCAGCCCTCCCCCCGGTGAGCAGTTCTTC	NA	NA	TRBV5-1	TRBJ2-1
CASSGLTDTQYF	TGTGCCAGCTCCGGACTCACAGATACGCAGTATTTT	NA	few	TRBV27	TRBJ2-3
CASQESANTGELFF	TGTGCCAGCCAGGAATCCGCGAACACCGGGGAGCTGTTTTTT	NA	NA	TRBV6-4	TRBJ2-2
CASSREAWSTGELFF	TGTGCCAGTAGTCGAGAGGCCTGGAGCACCGGGGAGCTGTTTTTT	NA	NA	TRBV19	TRBJ2-2